This T cell receptor beta chain emerged from a study of T cells after yellow fever vaccination. Trimming pared 3 bases from V and 1 base from J, leaving 12 bases between. This CDR3 comprises 14 residues. Germline V gene data show CDR1 as GTSNPN and CDR2 as SVGIG (reference sequence). MiXCR was run by TCRdb on the 5' RACE reads, yielding one entry per CDR3 protein. The sample contains more than 300,000 distinct CDR3 sequences, 6.8% of which appear only once. The chain employs TRBV30 and TRBJ1-1, with no clear D. This sample comprised PBMCs, obtained 35 to 50 days after the first yellow fever vaccination. The sequence came from a man younger than 35 who received the YFV17D yellow fever vaccine. The chain's CDR3 is CAWRERPANTEAFF. The CDR3 DNA reads TGTGCCTGGAGGGAGAGACCGGCGAACACTGAAGCTTTCTTT.